This entry is about one T cell receptor (beta chain). Its cognate antigen is unknown. V was shortened by 2 bases and J by 4 bases, with 21 bases between the two germline ends. The germline CDR1 and CDR2 sequences are PRHDT and FYEKMQ (reference sequence). The CDR3 contains 17 residues. This entry comes from a study of cytomegalovirus exposure and HLA in healthy donors. Findings and caveats of the study: The tendency of first-cohort TCR clusters to co-occur in the 90 to 150 validation repertoires was the finding of a later analysis.

TCRdb's copy holds only in-frame clones and misses some; the assay was immunoSEQ multiplex PCR. Of some 170,000 clones in the sample, around nine tenths are singletons; the top ten hold approximately 1.5%. The chain links TRBV13 to TRBJ2-7; D perhaps matches TRBD2 (5 bases). The sample was PBMCs. The origin of this receptor is a woman in her twenties or thirties in good health and CMV-seronegative. The CDR3 reads CASSLSGWQTIRYEQYF. The CDR3 region has the DNA TGTGCCAGCAGCTTATCGGGATGGCAGACCATCCGGTACGAGCAGTACTTC.